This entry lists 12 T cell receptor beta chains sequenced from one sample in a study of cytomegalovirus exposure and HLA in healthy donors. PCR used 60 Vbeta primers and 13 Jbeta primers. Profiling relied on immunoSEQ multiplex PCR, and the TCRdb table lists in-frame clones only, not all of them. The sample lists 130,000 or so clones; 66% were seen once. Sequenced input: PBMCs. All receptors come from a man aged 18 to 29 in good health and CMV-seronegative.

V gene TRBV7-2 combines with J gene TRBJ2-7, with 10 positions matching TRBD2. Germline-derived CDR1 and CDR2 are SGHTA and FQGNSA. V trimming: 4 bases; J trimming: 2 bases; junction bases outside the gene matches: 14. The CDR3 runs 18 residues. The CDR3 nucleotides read TGTGCCAGCAGCTCCACCAAATTGCTCAGCGGGAGGGCCTACGAGCAGTACTTC. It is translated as CASSSTKLLSGRAYEQYF.

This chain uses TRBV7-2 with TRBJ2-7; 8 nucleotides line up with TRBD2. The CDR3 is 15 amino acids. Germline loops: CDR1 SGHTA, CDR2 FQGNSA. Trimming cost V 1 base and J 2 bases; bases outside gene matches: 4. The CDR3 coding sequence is TGTGCCAGCAGCTTAGGGGCGGGGGGAGCCTACGAGCAGTACTTC. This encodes CASSLGAGGAYEQYF.

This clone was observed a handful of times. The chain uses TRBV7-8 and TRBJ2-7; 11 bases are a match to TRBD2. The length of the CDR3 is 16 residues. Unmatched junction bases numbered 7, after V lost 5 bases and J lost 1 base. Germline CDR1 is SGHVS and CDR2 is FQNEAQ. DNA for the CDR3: TGTGCCAGCAGCCTAAATCGACTAGCGGGGTCCTACGAGCAGTACTTC. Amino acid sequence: CASSLNRLAGSYEQYF.

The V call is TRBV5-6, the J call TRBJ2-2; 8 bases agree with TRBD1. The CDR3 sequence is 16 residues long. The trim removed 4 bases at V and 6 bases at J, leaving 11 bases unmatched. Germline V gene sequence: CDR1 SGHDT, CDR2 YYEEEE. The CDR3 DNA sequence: TGTGCCAGCAGCCTAGGACAGGGAAGAAAAGCCGGGGAGCTGTTTTTT. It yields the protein CASSLGQGRKAGELFF.

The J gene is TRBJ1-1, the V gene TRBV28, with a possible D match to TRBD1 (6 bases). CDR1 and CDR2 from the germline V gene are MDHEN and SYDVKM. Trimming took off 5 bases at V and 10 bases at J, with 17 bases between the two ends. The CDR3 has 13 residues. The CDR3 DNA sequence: TGTGCCAGCAGTCCCCCAGGGGATCTGATAGCTTTCTTT. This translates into CASSPPGDLIAFF.

The CDR3 bases are TGTGCCAGCAGCTTGAGTAGCGGGGCGGAACTGTTTTTT. Protein sequence: CASSLSSGAELFF. The chain links TRBV7-3 to TRBJ2-2, with TRBD2 matching over 8 bases. The CDR3 loop spans 13 amino acids. CDR1 and CDR2 (germline): SGHTA, FQGTGA. V trimming: 3 bases; J trimming: 14 bases; junction bases outside the gene matches: 8.

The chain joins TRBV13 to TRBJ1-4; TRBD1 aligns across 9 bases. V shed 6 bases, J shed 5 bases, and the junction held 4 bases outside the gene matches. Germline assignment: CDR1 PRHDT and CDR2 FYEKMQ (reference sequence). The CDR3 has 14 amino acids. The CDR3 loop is CASRLDRGNEKLFF. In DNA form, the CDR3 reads TGTGCCAGCAGGTTGGACAGGGGAAATGAAAAACTGTTTTTT.

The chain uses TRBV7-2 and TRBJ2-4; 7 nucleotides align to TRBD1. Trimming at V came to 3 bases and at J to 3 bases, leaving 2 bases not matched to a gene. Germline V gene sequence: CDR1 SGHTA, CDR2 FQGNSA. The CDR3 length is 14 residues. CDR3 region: CASSFGQVKNIQYF. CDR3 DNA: TGTGCCAGCAGCTTCGGACAGGTCAAAAACATTCAGTACTTC.

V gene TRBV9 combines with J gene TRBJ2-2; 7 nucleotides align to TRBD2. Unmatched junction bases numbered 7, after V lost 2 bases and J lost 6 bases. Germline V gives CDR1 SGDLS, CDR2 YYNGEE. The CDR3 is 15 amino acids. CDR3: CASSVSGTTPGELFF. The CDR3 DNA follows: TGTGCCAGCAGCGTGAGCGGGACGACTCCCGGGGAGCTGTTTTTT.

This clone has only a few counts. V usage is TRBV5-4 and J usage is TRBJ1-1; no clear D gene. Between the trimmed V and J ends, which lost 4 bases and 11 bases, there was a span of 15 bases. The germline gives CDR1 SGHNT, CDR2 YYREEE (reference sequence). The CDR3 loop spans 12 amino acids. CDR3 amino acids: CASSPGAGLAFF. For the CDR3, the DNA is TGTGCCAGCAGCCCGGGAGCTGGTCTGGCTTTCTTT.

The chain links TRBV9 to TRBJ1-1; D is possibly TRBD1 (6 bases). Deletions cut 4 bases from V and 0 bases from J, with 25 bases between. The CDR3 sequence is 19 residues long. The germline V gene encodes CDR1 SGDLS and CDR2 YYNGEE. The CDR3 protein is CASSPLPSRTEFLNTEAFF. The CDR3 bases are TGTGCCAGCAGCCCACTCCCCTCCAGGACAGAATTTTTGAACACTGAAGCTTTCTTT.

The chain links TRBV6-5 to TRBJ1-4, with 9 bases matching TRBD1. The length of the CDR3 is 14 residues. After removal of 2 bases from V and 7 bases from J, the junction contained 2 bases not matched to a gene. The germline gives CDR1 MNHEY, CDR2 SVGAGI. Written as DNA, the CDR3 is TGTGCCAGCAGTTACGGGACAGGGAGTGAAAAACTGTTTTTT. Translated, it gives CASSYGTGSEKLFF.